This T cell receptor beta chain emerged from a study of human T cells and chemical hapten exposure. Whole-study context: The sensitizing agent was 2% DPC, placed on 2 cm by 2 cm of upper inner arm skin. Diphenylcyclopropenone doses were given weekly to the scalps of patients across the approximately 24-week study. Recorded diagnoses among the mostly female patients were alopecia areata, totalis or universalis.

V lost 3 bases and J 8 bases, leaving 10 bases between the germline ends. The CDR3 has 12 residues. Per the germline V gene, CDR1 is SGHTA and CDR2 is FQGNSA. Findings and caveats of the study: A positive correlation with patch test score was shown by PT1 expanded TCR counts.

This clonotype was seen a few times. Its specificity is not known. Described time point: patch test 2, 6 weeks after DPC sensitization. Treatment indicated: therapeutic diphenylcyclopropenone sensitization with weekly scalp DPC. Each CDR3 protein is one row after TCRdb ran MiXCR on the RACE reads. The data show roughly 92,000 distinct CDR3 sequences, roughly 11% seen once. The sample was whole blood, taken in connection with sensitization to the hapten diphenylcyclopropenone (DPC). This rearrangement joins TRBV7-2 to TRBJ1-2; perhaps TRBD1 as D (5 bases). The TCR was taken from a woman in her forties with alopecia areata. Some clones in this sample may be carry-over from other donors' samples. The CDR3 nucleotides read TGTGCCAGCAGCTTCGACAGTGGAGGCTACACCTTC. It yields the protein CASSFDSGGYTF.